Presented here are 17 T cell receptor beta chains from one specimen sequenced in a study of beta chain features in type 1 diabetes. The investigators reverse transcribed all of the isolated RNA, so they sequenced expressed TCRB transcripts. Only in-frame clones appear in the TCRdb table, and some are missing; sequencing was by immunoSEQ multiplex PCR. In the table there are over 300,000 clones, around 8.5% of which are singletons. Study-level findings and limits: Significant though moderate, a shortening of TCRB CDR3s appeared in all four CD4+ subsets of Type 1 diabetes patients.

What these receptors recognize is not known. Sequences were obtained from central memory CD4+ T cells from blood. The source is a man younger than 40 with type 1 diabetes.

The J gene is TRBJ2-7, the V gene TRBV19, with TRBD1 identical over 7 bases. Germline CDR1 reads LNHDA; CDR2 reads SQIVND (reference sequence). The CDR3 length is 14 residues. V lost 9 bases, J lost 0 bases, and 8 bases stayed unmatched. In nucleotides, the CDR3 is TGTGCCAGCCAACCGGGACAGAACTCCTACGAGCAGTACTTC. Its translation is CASQPGQNSYEQYF.

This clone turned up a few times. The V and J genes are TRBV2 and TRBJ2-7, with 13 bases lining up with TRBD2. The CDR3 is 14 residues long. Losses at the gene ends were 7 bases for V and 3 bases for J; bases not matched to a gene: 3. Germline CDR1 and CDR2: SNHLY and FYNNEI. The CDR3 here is CASTGTSGVYEQYF. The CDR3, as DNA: TGTGCCAGCACAGGGACTAGCGGGGTCTACGAGCAGTACTTC.

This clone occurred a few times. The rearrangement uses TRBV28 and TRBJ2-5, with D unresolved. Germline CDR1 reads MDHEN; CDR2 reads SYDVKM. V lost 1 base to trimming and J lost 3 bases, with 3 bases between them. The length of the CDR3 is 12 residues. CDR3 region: CASSLLEETQYF. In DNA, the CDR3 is TGTGCCAGCAGTTTATTAGAAGAGACCCAGTACTTC.

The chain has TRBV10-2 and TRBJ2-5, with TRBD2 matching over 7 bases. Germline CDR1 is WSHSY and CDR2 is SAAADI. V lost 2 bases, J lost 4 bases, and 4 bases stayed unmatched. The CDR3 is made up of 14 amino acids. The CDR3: CASSETGGGETQYF. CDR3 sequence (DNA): TGCGCCAGCAGTGAGACGGGGGGTGGAGAGACCCAGTACTTC.

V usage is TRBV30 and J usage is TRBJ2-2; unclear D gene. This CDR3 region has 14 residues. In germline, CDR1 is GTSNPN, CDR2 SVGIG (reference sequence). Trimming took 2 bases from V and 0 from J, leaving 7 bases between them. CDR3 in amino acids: CAWSMQANTGELFF. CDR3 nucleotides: TGTGCCTGGAGTATGCAGGCGAACACCGGGGAGCTGTTTTTT.

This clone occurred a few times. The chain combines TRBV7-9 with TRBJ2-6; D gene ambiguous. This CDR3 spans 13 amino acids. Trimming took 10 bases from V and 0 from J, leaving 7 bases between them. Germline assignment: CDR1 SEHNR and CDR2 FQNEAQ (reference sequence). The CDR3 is CAIRNSGANVLTF. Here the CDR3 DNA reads TGTGCCATCAGAAACTCTGGGGCCAACGTCCTGACTTTC.

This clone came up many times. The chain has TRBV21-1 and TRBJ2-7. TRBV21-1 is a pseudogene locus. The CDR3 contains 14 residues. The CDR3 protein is CASSKAGKIYEQYF. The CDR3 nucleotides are TGTGCCAGCAGCAAAGCGGGGAAAATCTACGAGCAGTACTTC.

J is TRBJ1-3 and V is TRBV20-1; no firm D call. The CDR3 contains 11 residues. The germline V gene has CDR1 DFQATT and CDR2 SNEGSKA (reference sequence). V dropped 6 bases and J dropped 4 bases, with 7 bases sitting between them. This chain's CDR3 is CSAKHGNTIYF. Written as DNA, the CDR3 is TGCAGTGCAAAACACGGAAACACCATATATTTT.

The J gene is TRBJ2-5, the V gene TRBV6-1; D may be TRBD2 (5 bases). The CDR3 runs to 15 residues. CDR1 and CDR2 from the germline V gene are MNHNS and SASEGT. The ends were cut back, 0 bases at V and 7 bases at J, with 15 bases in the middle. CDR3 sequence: CASSEALSPGGTQYF. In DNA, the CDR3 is TGTGCCAGCAGTGAAGCGCTCTCCCCCGGAGGGACCCAGTACTTC.

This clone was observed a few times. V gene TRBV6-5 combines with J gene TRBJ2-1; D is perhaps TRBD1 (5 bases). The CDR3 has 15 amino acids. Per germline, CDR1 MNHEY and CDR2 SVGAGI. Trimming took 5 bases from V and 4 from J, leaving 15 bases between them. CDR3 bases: TGTGCCAGCAGTCCCCGACAGATCGGTTACAATGAGCAGTTCTTC. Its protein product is CASSPRQIGYNEQFF.

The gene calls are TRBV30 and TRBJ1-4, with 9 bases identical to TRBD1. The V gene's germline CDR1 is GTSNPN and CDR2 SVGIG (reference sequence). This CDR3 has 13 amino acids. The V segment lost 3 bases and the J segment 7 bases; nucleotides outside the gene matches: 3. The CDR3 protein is CAWSATGGEKLFF. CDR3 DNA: TGTGCCTGGAGCGCGACAGGGGGTGAAAAACTGTTTTTT.

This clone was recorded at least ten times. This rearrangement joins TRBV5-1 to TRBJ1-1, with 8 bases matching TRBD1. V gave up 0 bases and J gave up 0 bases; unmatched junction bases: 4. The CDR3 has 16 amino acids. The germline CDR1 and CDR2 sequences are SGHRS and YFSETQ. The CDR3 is CASSLAGTGLNTEAFF. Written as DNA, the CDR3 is TGCGCCAGCAGCTTGGCCGGGACAGGACTGAACACTGAAGCTTTCTTT. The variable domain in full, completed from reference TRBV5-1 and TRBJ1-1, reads KAGVTQTPRYLIKTRGQQVTLSCSPISGHRSVSWYQQTPGQGLQFLFEYFSETQRNKGNFPGRFSGRQFSNSRSEMNVSTLELGDSALYLCASSLAGTGLNTEAFFGQGTRLTVV.

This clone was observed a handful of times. CDR3 sequence (DNA): TGCAGTGGACAGATCCAAGAGACCCAGTACTTC. It encodes CSGQIQETQYF. The rearrangement uses TRBV20-1 and TRBJ2-5; TRBD1 is a possible D gene (5 bases). The CDR3 consists of 11 residues. V was shortened by 7 bases and J by 1 base, with 7 bases between the two germline ends. CDR1 is DFQATT, CDR2 SNEGSKA, per germline (reference sequence).

CDR3 region: CASSQRETQYF. In nucleotides, the CDR3 is TGTGCCAGCAGTCAAAGGGAGACCCAGTACTTC. The V gene is TRBV2, the J gene TRBJ2-5, with unresolved D. The CDR3 totals 11 residues. Germline loops: CDR1 SNHLY, CDR2 FYNNEI. Deletions cut 5 bases from V and 5 bases from J, with 6 bases between.

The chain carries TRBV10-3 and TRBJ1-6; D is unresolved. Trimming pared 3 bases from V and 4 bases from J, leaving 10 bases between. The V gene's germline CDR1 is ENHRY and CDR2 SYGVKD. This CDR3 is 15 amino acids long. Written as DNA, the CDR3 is TGTGCCATCAGTGAAGGGCAGGCTTATAATTCACCCCTCCACTTT. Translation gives CAISEGQAYNSPLHF.

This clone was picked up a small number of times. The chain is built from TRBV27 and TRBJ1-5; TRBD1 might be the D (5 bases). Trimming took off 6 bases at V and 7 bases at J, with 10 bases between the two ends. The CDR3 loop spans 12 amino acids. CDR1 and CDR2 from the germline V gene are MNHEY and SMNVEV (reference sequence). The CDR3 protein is CASRLQGQPQHF. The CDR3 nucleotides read TGTGCCAGCAGACTTCAGGGCCAGCCCCAGCATTTT.

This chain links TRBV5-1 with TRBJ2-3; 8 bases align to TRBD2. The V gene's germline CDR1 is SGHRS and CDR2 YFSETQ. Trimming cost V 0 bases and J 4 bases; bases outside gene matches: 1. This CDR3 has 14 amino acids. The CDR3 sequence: CASSLAGGADTQYF. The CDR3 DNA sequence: TGCGCCAGCAGCTTGGCGGGGGGGGCAGATACGCAGTATTTT.